One sample yielded the 2 T cell receptor beta chains listed below, sequenced in a study of identical twins (dated by TCRdb to 2015 to 2016). Libraries were made using 5' RACE. TCRdb names Illumina HiSeq 2000 as the instrument used. The raw public reads went through TCRdb reprocessing: fastp at Q25, MiXCR clone calling, in-frame beta chains kept. Every distinct CDR3 protein forms one entry, paired with its most common genes and DNA. This sample holds about 720,000 distinct CDR3 sequences; about 20% were observed only once. Of the sample, around 13% falls within the top ten clones. This sample also belongs to another study, concerning T cells expressing NK-cell markers.

Sequenced input: PBMCs. These receptors came from a woman aged 18-29 years in good health.

This clonotype was observed many times. The chain is built from TRBV12-3 or TRBV12-4 and TRBJ1-2, with TRBD1 as a possible D gene (6 bases). The V end was cut by 8 bases, the J end by 2 bases, with 15 bases between. The CDR3 is 14 residues long. The CDR3 DNA reads as TGTGCCAGCGGCAGAACAGGGCAGAACTATGGCTACACCTTC. As protein: CASGRTGQNYGYTF.

CDR3 nucleotides: TGCAGTGCTAGACATCCGGGACTAGCGGGAGAGGTCCATGAGCAGTTCTTC. It is translated as CSARHPGLAGEVHEQFF. The chain carries TRBV20-1 and TRBJ2-1; 14 bases agree with TRBD2. CDR1 is DFQATT and CDR2 is SNEGSKA in the germline V gene (reference sequence). The CDR3 consists of 17 residues. V lost 2 bases to trimming and J lost 8 bases; unmatched junction nucleotides: 11.